Presented here are 8 T cell receptor beta chains from one specimen sequenced in a study of human thymus T cells. Clones were read by immunoSEQ multiplex PCR, and TCRdb kept only the in-frame ones, dropping some. The sample carries 55,000 to 85,000 clones, roughly 94% recorded once. Thymic samples were excised during corrective heart operations. The sample taken for sequencing was thymus tissue. The receptors shown here come from a girl under three years old with a congenital heart defect but otherwise immunologically healthy.

This sequence joins TRBV29-1 and TRBJ2-2, with no clear D. The CDR3 is 15 amino acids. Trimming took off 4 bases at V and 0 bases at J, with 12 bases between the two ends. CDR1 and CDR2 from the germline V gene are SQVTM and ANQGSEA. CDR3 nucleotides: TGCAGCGTTGCGCCGGGTCGGGCGAACACCGGGGAGCTGTTTTTT. It encodes CSVAPGRANTGELFF.

The CDR3 protein is CASSPPLKRQELPMNTEAFF. CDR3 sequence (DNA): TGTGCCAGCTCACCACCTTTGAAGCGACAGGAGCTACCTATGAACACTGAAGCTTTCTTT. The gene calls are TRBV18 and TRBJ1-1; D is possibly TRBD1 (6 bases). The CDR3 covers 20 residues. V was trimmed by 0 bases and J by 0 bases, leaving 23 bases between them. Germline loops: CDR1 KGHSH, CDR2 LQKENI.

This clone was seen once. The CDR3 sequence is CASSSTGANQPQHF. In DNA, the CDR3 is TGTGCCAGCAGCTCGACAGGGGCCAATCAGCCCCAGCATTTT. The chain joins TRBV5-6 to TRBJ1-5; 8 bases match TRBD1. CDR3 length equals 14 residues. Unmatched junction bases numbered 2, after V lost 3 bases and J lost 3 bases. Germline lookup yields CDR1 SGHDT and CDR2 YYEEEE. The entire variable domain, with the rest obtained from reference TRBV5-6 and TRBJ1-5, is as follows: DAGVTQSPTHLIKTRGQQVTLRCSPKSGHDTVSWYQQALGQGPQFIFQYYEEEERQRGNFPDRFSGHQFPNYSSELNVNALLLGDSALYLCASSSTGANQPQHFGDGTRLSIL.

The chain carries TRBV9 and TRBJ2-3, with TRBD2 identical over 10 bases. V lost 4 bases and J lost 4; bases outside the gene matches: 6. From germline, CDR1 is SGDLS and CDR2 YYNGEE. CDR3 length equals 15 residues. The CDR3 DNA follows: TGTGCCAGCAGCACCAGCGGGAGGGAGGCAGATACGCAGTATTTT. Protein product: CASSTSGREADTQYF. Filled out from reference TRBV9 and TRBJ2-3, the complete variable domain reads DSGVTQTPKHLITATGQRVTLRCSPRSGDLSVYWYQQSLDQGLQFLIQYYNGEERAKGNILERFSAQQFPDLHSELNLSSLELGDSALYFCASSTSGREADTQYFGPGTRLTVL.

The rearrangement joins TRBV7-2 to TRBJ2-7; a possible D gene is TRBD2 (6 bases). V lost 4 bases and J lost 5, with 15 bases in between. The CDR3 loop spans 14 amino acids. The germline CDR1 and CDR2 sequences are SGHTA and FQGNSA. The CDR3 DNA reads TGTGCCAGCAGCTCCAAGACAACGGGAGACGAGCAGTACTTC. This translates into CASSSKTTGDEQYF.

In this sample, this clone turned up once. The chain links TRBV7-9 to TRBJ2-3; 11 bases are shared with TRBD2. J lost 4 bases, V lost 5 bases, and 17 bases had no gene match. The germline CDR1 and CDR2 sequences are SEHNR and FQNEAQ (reference sequence). This CDR3 region has 19 residues. The CDR3 here is CASSHKVPTSGSIADTQYF. CDR3 sequence (DNA): TGTGCCAGCAGCCATAAGGTACCCACTAGCGGGAGTATAGCAGATACGCAGTATTTT.

The V call is TRBV28, the J call TRBJ2-5; 14 bases align to TRBD2. CDR1 and CDR2 from the germline V gene are MDHEN and SYDVKM. This CDR3 has 19 amino acids. The V segment lost 5 bases and the J segment 2 bases; nucleotides outside the gene matches: 13. The CDR3 spells CASSLGTSGSMGGQETQYF. The CDR3 nucleotides are TGTGCCAGCAGTCTCGGGACTAGCGGGAGCATGGGGGGACAAGAGACCCAGTACTTC.

J is TRBJ1-4 and V is TRBV5-3; a weak D match, TRBD1 (6 bases). TRBV5-3 is treated as an ORF (open reading frame) with a function not yet certain. Trimming pared 4 bases from V and 1 base from J, leaving 20 bases between. The CDR3 has 18 amino acids. DNA of the CDR3: TGTGCCAGAAGCCCGGACAGTCGGGCCCGGCAAACTAATGAAAAACTGTTTTTT. It yields the protein CARSPDSRARQTNEKLFF.